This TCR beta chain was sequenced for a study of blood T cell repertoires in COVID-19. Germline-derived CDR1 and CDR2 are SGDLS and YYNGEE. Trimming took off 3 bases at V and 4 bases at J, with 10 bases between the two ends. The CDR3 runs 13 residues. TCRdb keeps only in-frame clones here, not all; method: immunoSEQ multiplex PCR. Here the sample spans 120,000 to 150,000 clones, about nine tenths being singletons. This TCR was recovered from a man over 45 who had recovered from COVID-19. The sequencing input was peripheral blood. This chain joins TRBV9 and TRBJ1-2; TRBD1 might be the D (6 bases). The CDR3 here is CASSGQASYGYTF. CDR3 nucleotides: TGTGCCAGCAGCGGACAGGCTAGCTATGGCTACACCTTC.